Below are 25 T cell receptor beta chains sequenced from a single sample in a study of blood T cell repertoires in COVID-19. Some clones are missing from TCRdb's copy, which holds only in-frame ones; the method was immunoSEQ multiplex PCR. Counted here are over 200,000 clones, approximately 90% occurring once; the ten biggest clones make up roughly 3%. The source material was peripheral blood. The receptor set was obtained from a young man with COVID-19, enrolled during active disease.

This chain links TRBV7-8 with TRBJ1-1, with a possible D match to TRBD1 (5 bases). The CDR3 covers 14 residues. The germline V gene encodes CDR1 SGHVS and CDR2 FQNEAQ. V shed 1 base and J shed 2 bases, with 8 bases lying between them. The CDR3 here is CASSLGGENTEAFF. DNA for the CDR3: TGTGCCAGCAGCTTAGGGGGGGAAAACACTGAAGCTTTCTTT.

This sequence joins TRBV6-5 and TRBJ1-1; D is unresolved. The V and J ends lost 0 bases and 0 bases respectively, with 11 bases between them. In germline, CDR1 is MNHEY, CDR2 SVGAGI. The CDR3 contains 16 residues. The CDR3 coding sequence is TGTGCCAGCAGTTACTCCAAGGAGGCCATGAACACTGAAGCTTTCTTT. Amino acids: CASSYSKEAMNTEAFF.

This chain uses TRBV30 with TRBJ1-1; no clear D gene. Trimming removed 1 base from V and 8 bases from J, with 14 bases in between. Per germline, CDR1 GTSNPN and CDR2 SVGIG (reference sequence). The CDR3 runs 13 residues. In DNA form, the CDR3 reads TGTGCCTGGAGTGGACACTCCCTCGCAGAAGCTTTCTTT. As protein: CAWSGHSLAEAFF.

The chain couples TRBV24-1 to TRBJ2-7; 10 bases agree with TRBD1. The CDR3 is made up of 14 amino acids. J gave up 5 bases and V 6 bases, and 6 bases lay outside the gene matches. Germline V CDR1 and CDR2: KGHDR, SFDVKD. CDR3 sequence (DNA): TGTGCCACCAGTTCGGGACAGGGGATCCACGAGCAGTACTTC. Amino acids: CATSSGQGIHEQYF.

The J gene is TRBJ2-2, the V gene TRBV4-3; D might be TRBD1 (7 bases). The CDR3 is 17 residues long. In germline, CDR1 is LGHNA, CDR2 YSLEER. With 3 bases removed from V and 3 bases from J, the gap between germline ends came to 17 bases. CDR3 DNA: TGCGCCAGCAGCCACCCCAGGAGGGGGCAGGACACCGGGGAGCTGTTTTTT. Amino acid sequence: CASSHPRRGQDTGELFF.

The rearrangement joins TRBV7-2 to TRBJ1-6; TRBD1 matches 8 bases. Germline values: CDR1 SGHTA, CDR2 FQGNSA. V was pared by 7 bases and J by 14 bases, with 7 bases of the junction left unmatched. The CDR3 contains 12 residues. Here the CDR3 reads CASTATTGALHF. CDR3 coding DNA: TGTGCCAGCACCGCTACGACAGGGGCCCTCCACTTT.

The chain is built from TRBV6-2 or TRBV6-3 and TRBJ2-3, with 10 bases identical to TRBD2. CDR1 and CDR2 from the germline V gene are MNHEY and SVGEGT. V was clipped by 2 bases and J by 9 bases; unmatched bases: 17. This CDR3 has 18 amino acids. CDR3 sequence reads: CASSYRPKIAGGGKTQYF. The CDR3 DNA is TGTGCCAGCAGTTACCGTCCTAAAATAGCGGGAGGAGGCAAAACGCAGTATTTT.

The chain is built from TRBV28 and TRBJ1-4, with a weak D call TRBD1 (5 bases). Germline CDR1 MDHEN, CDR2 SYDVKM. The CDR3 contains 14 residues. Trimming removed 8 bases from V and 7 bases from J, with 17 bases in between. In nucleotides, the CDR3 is TGTGCCAGCGACACGGGGGGGAGCGGTGAAAAACTGTTTTTT. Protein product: CASDTGGSGEKLFF.

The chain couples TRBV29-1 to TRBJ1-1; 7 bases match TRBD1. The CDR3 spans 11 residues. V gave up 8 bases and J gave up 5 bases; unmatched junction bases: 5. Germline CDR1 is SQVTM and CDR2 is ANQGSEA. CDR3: CSISGGTEAFF. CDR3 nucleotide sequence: TGCAGCATCTCAGGGGGAACTGAAGCTTTCTTT.

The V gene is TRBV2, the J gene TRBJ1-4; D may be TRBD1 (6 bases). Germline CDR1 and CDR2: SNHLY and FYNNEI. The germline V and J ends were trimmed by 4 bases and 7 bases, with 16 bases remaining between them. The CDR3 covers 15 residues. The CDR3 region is CASSVHREGAEKLFF. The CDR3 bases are TGTGCCAGCAGTGTACACAGGGAAGGCGCTGAAAAACTGTTTTTT. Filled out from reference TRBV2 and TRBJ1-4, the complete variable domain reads EPEVTQTPSHQVTQMGQEVILRCVPISNHLYFYWYRQILGQKVEFLVSFYNNEISEKSEIFDDQFSVERPDGSNFTLKIRSTKLEDSAMYFCASSVHREGAEKLFFGSGTQLSVL.

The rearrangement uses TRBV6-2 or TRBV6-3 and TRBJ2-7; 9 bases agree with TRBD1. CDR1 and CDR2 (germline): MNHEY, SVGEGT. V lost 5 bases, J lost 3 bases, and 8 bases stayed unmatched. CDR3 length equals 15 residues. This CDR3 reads CASSTGGAGVYEQYF. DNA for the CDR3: TGTGCCAGCAGTACAGGGGGCGCAGGGGTCTACGAGCAGTACTTC.

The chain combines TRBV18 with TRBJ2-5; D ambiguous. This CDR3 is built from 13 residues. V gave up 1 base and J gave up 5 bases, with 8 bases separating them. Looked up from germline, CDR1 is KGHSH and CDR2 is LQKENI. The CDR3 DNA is TGTGCCAGCTCACCACGGATGGAGGAGACCCAGTACTTC. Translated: CASSPRMEETQYF.

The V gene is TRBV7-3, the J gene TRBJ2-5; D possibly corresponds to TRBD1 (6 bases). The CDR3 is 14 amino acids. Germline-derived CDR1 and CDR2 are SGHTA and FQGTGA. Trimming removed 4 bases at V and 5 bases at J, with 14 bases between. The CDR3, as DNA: TGTGCCAGCAGCTACGGACAGTCGGGGGAGACCCAGTACTTC. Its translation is CASSYGQSGETQYF.

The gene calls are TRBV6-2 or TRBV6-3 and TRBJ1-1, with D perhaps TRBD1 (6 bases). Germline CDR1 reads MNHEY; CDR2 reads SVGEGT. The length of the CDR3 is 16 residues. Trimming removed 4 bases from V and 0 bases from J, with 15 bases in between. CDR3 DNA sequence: TGTGCCAGCAGTTCGACAACGGGGGGCTTGAACACTGAAGCTTTCTTT. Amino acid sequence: CASSSTTGGLNTEAFF.

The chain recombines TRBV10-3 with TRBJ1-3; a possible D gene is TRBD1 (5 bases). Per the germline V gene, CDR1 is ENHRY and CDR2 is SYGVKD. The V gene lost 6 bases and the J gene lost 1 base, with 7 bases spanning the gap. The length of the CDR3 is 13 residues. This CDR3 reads CAISGGSGNTIYF. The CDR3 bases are TGTGCCATCAGCGGGGGTTCTGGAAACACCATATATTTT.

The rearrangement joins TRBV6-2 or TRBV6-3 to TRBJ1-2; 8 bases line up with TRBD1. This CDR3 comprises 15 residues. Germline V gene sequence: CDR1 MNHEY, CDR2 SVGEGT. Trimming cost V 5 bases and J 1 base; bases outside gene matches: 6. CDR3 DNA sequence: TGTGCCAGCAGTCCGCACAGGGGGGATAACTATGGCTACACCTTC. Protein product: CASSPHRGDNYGYTF.

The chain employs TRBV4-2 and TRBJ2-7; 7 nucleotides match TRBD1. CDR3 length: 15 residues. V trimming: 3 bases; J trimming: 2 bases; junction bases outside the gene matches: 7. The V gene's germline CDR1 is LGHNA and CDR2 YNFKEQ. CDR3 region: CASSQVGQGAYEQYF. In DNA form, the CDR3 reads TGTGCCAGCAGCCAGGTGGGGCAGGGGGCCTACGAGCAGTACTTC.

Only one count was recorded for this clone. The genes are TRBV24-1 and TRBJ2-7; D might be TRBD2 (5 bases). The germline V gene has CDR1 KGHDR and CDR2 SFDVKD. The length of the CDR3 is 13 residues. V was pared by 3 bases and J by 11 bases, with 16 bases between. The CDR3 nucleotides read TGTGCCACCAGTGATCCAGGCCGGGAACTTAAGTACTTC. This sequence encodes CATSDPGRELKYF.

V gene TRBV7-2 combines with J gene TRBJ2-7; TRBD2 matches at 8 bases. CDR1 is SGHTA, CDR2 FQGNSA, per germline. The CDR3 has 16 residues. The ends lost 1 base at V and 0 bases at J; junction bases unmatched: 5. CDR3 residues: CASSLGGGRSSYEQYF. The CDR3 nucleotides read TGTGCCAGCAGCTTAGGGGGCGGGAGGAGCTCCTACGAGCAGTACTTC.

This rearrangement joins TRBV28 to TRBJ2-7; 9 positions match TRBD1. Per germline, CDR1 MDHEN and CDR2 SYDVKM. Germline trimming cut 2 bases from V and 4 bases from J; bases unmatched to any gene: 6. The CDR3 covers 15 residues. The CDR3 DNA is TGTGCCAGCAGTTTACCGGGACAGGGTTATTACGAGCAGTACTTC. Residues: CASSLPGQGYYEQYF.

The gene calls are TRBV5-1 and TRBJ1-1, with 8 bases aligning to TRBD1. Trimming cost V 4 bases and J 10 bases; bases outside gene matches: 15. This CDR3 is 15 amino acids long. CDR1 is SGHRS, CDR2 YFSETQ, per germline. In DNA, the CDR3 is TGCGCCAGCAGCCCGGACGGGACAGGTTTACTAGGAGCTTTCTTT. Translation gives CASSPDGTGLLGAFF.

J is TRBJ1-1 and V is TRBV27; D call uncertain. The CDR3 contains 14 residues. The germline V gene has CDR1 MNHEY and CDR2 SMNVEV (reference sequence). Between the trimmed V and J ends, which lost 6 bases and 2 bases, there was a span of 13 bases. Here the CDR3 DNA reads TGTGCCAGCAGACCCTTGAACACAAACACTGAAGCTTTCTTT. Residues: CASRPLNTNTEAFF.

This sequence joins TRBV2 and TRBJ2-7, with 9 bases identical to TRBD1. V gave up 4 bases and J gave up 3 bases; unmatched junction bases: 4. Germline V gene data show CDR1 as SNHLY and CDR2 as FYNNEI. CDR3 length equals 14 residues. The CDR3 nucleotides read TGTGCCAGCAGTGCTAGGGACAGGGTCTACGAGCAGTACTTC. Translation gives CASSARDRVYEQYF.

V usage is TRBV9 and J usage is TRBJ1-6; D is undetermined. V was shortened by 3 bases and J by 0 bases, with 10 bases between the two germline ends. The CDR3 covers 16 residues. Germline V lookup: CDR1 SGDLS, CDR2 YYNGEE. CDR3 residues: CASSDQPSSYNSPLHF. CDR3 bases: TGTGCCAGCAGCGACCAACCGAGCTCCTATAATTCACCCCTCCACTTT.

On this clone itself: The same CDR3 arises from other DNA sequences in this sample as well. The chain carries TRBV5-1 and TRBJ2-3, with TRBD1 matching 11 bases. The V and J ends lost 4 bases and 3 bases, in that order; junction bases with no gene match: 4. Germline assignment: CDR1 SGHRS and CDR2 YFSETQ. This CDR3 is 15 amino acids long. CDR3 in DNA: TGCGCCAGCAGCCCGGGGACAGGGGGAACAGATACGCAGTATTTT. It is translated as CASSPGTGGTDTQYF.